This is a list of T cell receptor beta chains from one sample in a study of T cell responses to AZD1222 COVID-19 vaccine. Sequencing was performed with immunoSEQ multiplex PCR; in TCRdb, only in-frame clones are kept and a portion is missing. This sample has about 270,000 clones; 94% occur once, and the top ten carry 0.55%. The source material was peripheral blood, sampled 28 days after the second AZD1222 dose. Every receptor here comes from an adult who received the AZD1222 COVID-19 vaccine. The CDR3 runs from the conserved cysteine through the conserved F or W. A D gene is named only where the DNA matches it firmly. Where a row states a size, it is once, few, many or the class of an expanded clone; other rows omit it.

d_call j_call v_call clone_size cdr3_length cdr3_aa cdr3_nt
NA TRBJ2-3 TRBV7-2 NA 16 CASSLGVAARTDTQYF TGTGCCAGCAGCTTAGGAGTAGCGGCCCGCACAGATACGCAGTATTTT
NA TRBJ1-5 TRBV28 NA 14 CASSSRYSNQPQHF TGTGCCAGCAGTTCTCGTTATAGCAATCAGCCCCAGCATTTT
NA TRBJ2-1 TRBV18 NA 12 CASSPAINEQFF TGTGCCAGCTCACCTGCGATAAATGAGCAGTTCTTC
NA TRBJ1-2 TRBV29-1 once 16 CSVASQVAGANYGYTF TGCAGCGTTGCAAGCCAAGTAGCAGGGGCTAACTATGGCTACACCTTC
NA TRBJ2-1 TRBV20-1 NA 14 CSASPPSSYNEQFF TGCAGTGCTAGTCCTCCGAGCTCCTACAATGAGCAGTTCTTC
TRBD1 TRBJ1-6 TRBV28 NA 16 CASSLGGTGAWSPLHF TGTGCCAGCAGTTTGGGCGGGACAGGGGCATGGTCACCCCTCCACTTT
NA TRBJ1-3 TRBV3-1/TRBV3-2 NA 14 CASSLRDGGNTIYF TGTGCCAGCAGCCTCCGGGACGGTGGAAACACCATATATTTT
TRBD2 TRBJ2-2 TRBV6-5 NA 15 CATKSAGERSGELFF TGTGCCACCAAATCAGCGGGGGAGCGTAGCGGGGAGCTGTTTTTT
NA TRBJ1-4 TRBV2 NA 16 CASRQSEVQDLEKLFF TGTGCCAGCAGACAAAGTGAAGTGCAGGATCTAGAAAAACTGTTTTTT
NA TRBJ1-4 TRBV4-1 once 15 CASSQRQGGYEKLFF TGCGCCAGCAGCCAGAGGCAGGGTGGGTATGAAAAACTGTTTTTT
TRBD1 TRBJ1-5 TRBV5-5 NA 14 CASSWGQDNQPQHF TGTGCCAGCAGCTGGGGACAGGACAATCAGCCCCAGCATTTT
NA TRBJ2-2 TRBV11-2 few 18 CASRKGTLPADNTGELFF TGTGCCAGCAGGAAAGGGACCCTTCCGGCTGACAACACCGGGGAGCTGTTTTTT
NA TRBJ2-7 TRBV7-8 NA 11 CASSLKFEQYF TGTGCCAGCAGCTTAAAATTCGAGCAGTACTTC
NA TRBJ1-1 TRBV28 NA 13 CASSLDRYTEAFF TGTGCCAGCAGTTTAGACAGATACACTGAAGCTTTCTTT
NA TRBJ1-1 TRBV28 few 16 CASRPRARRRVTEAFF TGTGCCAGCAGGCCGCGGGCGCGCCGTCGAGTCACTGAAGCTTTCTTT
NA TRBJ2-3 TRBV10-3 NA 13 CAIRDYFTDTQYF TGTGCCATCAGGGACTACTTCACAGATACGCAGTATTTT